Below, 20 T cell receptor beta chains from the same sample are listed, as sequenced in a study of cytotoxic CD8 clonotypes in ibrutinib-treated CLL. The protocol was immunoSEQ multiplex PCR, while the TCRdb copy is restricted to in-frame clones and leaves out a portion. The repertoire consists of some 76,000 clones, with around four fifths occurring once and the leading ten covering around 36%. Sequenced material: PBMCs, taken after 24 months of ibrutinib treatment. The receptors originated from a human donor with chronic lymphocytic leukemia.

The J gene is TRBJ1-5, the V gene TRBV28, with TRBD1 matching over 9 bases. Germline-derived CDR1 and CDR2 are MDHEN and SYDVKM. V trimming: 1 base; J trimming: 6 bases; junction bases outside the gene matches: 1. There are 14 residues in the CDR3. This CDR3 reads CASSLLQGAQPQHF. The CDR3 nucleotides read TGTGCCAGCAGTTTATTACAGGGGGCTCAGCCCCAGCATTTT.

This clone appeared once. The V call is TRBV4-3, the J call TRBJ2-1, with 12 bases aligning to TRBD2. J was trimmed by 6 bases and V by 0 bases; bases with no gene match: 3. The germline gives CDR1 LGHNA, CDR2 YSLEER. This CDR3 has 16 amino acids. The CDR3: CASSQEAGLAGNEQFF. The CDR3 nucleotides read TGCGCCAGCAGCCAAGAGGCGGGACTAGCGGGCAATGAGCAGTTCTTC.

This clone was seen only a few times. V usage is TRBV4-2 and J usage is TRBJ2-6, with TRBD1 identical over 11 bases. V was clipped by 0 bases and J by 4 bases; unmatched bases: 5. The CDR3 is 18 residues long. Germline CDR1 and CDR2: LGHNA and YNFKEQ. The CDR3 loop reads CASSQEGTGGPGANVLTF. CDR3 sequence (DNA): TGTGCCAGCAGCCAAGAGGGGACAGGGGGGCCCGGGGCCAACGTCCTGACTTTC.

The count of this clone is one. This chain uses TRBV5-5 with TRBJ2-1; no clear D gene. CDR1 and CDR2 (germline): SGHKS, YYEKEE (reference sequence). CDR3 size: 13 residues. V lost 0 bases and J lost 8, with 9 bases in between. The CDR3 DNA reads as TGTGCCAGCAGCTTGGCCGTTGGCGATGAGCAGTTCTTC. It yields the protein CASSLAVGDEQFF.

V gene TRBV29-1 combines with J gene TRBJ2-1; D unclear. CDR3 length: 13 amino acids. Germline CDR1 and CDR2: SQVTM and ANQGSEA. Deletions cut 4 bases from V and 5 bases from J, with 12 bases between. The CDR3 DNA reads as TGCAGCGTTGGGACCCCACGGAACAATGAGCAGTTCTTC. Translated, it gives CSVGTPRNNEQFF.

The chain carries TRBV13 and TRBJ2-1; TRBD2 aligns across 13 bases. Trimming removed 4 bases from V and 10 bases from J; junction bases left unmatched: 10. The CDR3 runs 16 residues. Germline-derived CDR1 and CDR2 are PRHDT and FYEKMQ (reference sequence). In DNA form, the CDR3 reads TGTGCCAGCAGCTCCCGGACTAGCGGGAGAGAAAGAGAGCAGTTCTTC. Its protein product is CASSSRTSGREREQFF.

This clone was recorded a few times. This sequence joins TRBV30 and TRBJ2-3; no clear D. Germline V gives CDR1 GTSNPN, CDR2 SVGIG (reference sequence). V was trimmed by 3 bases and J by 0 bases, leaving 7 bases between them. The CDR3 length is 13 residues. The CDR3 loop reads CAWRRMSTDTQYF. In DNA form, the CDR3 reads TGTGCCTGGAGGCGGATGAGCACAGATACGCAGTATTTT.

The chain joins TRBV5-1 to TRBJ2-7, with D possibly called TRBD1 or TRBD2 (6 bases each). V lost 0 bases, J lost 5 bases, and 15 bases lay in between. Germline V gene sequence: CDR1 SGHRS, CDR2 YFSETQ. This CDR3 is 15 amino acids long. The CDR3 DNA follows: TGCGCCAGCAGCTTGGCCCCGGGGGCGACCCACGAGCAGTACTTC. Translation gives CASSLAPGATHEQYF.

The J gene is TRBJ1-2, the V gene TRBV7-9; D is unclear. Germline V gene lookup returns CDR1 SEHNR and CDR2 FQNEAQ (reference sequence). Trimming cost V 2 bases and J 8 bases, with 12 bases left between them. The CDR3 has 13 amino acids. CDR3 region: CASSLLVQTGYTF. In DNA, the CDR3 is TGTGCCAGCAGCTTATTGGTACAGACCGGCTACACCTTC.

This clone was seen only a few times. DNA for the CDR3: TGTGCCAGCAGTTTCACTGAAGCTTTCTTT. It encodes CASSFTEAFF. This chain joins TRBV6-1 and TRBJ1-1; D uncertain. This CDR3 spans 10 amino acids. The germline V gene has CDR1 MNHNS and CDR2 SASEGT. V lost 5 bases to trimming and J lost 4 bases, with 2 bases between them.

The chain couples TRBV5-6 to TRBJ2-2; D is ambiguous. V was clipped by 4 bases and J by 5 bases, with 18 bases between them. Germline V CDR1 and CDR2: SGHDT, YYEEEE. This CDR3 has 16 amino acids. The CDR3 here is CASSPYIDVSTGELFF. The CDR3 DNA is TGTGCCAGCAGCCCCTATATAGATGTATCAACCGGGGAGCTGTTTTTT. Based on the CDR3 plus reference TRBV5-6 and TRBJ2-2, the full variable domain is DAGVTQSPTHLIKTRGQQVTLRCSPKSGHDTVSWYQQALGQGPQFIFQYYEEEERQRGNFPDRFSGHQFPNYSSELNVNALLLGDSALYLCASSPYIDVSTGELFFGEGSRLTVL.

CDR3 region: CASSYSGTTSYEQYF. CDR3 nucleotide sequence: TGTGCCAGCAGTTATTCCGGGACCACCTCCTACGAGCAGTACTTC. The chain combines TRBV6-5 with TRBJ2-7; D is perhaps TRBD1 or TRBD2 (5 bases each). CDR1 and CDR2 (germline): MNHEY, SVGAGI. Between the trimmed V and J ends, which lost 3 bases and 0 bases, there was a span of 12 bases. The length of the CDR3 is 15 residues.

J is TRBJ2-2 and V is TRBV9, with D possibly being TRBD2 (5 bases). CDR3 length equals 13 residues. The germline CDR1 and CDR2 sequences are SGDLS and YYNGEE. The V end lost 6 bases, the J end lost 5 bases, and 11 bases lay between the germline ends. CDR3 DNA: TGTGCCAGCACCCCCGGGGTTACCGGGGAGCTGTTTTTT. Amino acids: CASTPGVTGELFF.

The CDR3 DNA follows: TGTGCCAGCAGCTTAGGAGGCACCGGGGAGCTGTTTTTT. Amino acids: CASSLGGTGELFF. The chain joins TRBV7-3 to TRBJ2-2; D possibly corresponds to TRBD2 (5 bases). The CDR3 sequence is 13 residues long. In germline, CDR1 is SGHTA, CDR2 FQGTGA. Deletions cut 2 bases from V and 4 bases from J, with 5 bases between.

The chain carries TRBV7-2 and TRBJ2-1; D not resolved. V lost 6 bases and J lost 8, with 11 bases in between. Germline CDR1 SGHTA, CDR2 FQGNSA. The CDR3 sequence is 12 residues long. The CDR3 DNA is TGTGCCAGCAGGCTTGACGTGGATGAGCAGTTCTTC. This codes for CASRLDVDEQFF.

The V and J genes are TRBV11-1 and TRBJ1-1; D is uncertain. The CDR3 extends over 11 amino acids. Trimming left V 5 bases short and J 6 bases short, with 7 bases between. Germline CDR1 and CDR2: SGHAT and FQDESV (reference sequence). The CDR3 loop reads CASSRSAEAFF. The CDR3 DNA reads TGTGCCAGCAGCAGAAGTGCTGAAGCTTTCTTT.

V usage is TRBV27 and J usage is TRBJ2-1; D is undetermined. V was cut by 3 bases and J by 2 bases, with 14 bases left in between. The CDR3 loop spans 16 amino acids. Germline CDR1 and CDR2: MNHEY and SMNVEV (reference sequence). The CDR3 loop reads CASSFPWRSPYNEQFF. DNA of the CDR3: TGTGCCAGCAGTTTCCCCTGGCGGAGCCCCTACAATGAGCAGTTCTTC.

The gene calls are TRBV7-2 and TRBJ2-7; D is possibly TRBD1 (5 bases). CDR1 and CDR2 from the germline V gene are SGHTA and FQGNSA. CDR3 size: 13 residues. The V gene lost 5 bases and the J gene lost 3 bases, with 11 bases spanning the gap. The CDR3 protein is CASSLPGYYEQYF. In DNA, the CDR3 is TGTGCCAGCAGCCTCCCAGGGTACTACGAGCAGTACTTC.

This clone has a single count. The rearrangement joins TRBV4-2 to TRBJ2-7; D may be TRBD2 (5 bases). Looked up from germline, CDR1 is LGHNA and CDR2 is YNFKEQ. The V end was cut by 1 base, the J end by 6 bases, with 13 bases between. This CDR3 spans 14 amino acids. The CDR3 is CASSQVVEGGEQYF. The DNA for the CDR3 is TGTGCCAGCAGCCAAGTTGTAGAGGGTGGCGAGCAGTACTTC.

The V gene is TRBV10-3, the J gene TRBJ2-3, with D perhaps TRBD1 or TRBD2 (5 bases each). Per germline, CDR1 ENHRY and CDR2 SYGVKD. The CDR3 has 15 amino acids. The germline V and J ends were trimmed by 7 bases and 1 base, with 15 bases remaining between them. The CDR3 nucleotides read TGTGCCATCACAGAGGGGACCTCACGCACAGATACGCAGTATTTT. Translated, it gives CAITEGTSRTDTQYF.